The 30 T cell receptor beta chains in this list originate from one sample, sequenced in a study of blood T cell repertoires in COVID-19 (dated by TCRdb to about 2020). Library preparation employed the immunoSEQ multiplex PCR assay. As stored in TCRdb, this immuneACCESS dataset retains in-frame rearrangements with V and J assigned. A fraction of the clones does not appear; measured against another copy, unresolved V genes explain less than half of the discrepancy, and the remainder lacks a known reason. The sample table records some 140,000 clones; roughly four fifths of these occur just once. The ten biggest clones cover around an eighth of the sample. The sequencing sample was made of peripheral blood. These receptors all stem from a woman in her fifties or sixties with COVID-19, enrolled during active disease.

The chain uses TRBV6-5 and TRBJ1-4; D gene unclear. Looked up from germline, CDR1 is MNHEY and CDR2 is SVGAGI. V gave up 4 bases and J gave up 4 bases, with 7 bases separating them. The CDR3 extends over 13 amino acids. Written as DNA, the CDR3 is TGTGCCAGCAGTTCTTACTTTAATGAAAAACTGTTTTTT. This translates into CASSSYFNEKLFF.

The chain recombines TRBV30 with TRBJ1-2, with D possibly matching TRBD1 (6 bases). CDR1 GTSNPN and CDR2 SVGIG come from the germline V gene (reference sequence). Trimming pared 3 bases from V and 0 bases from J, leaving 14 bases between. CDR3 length: 15 residues. The CDR3 loop is CAWSIGGASNYGYTF. In nucleotides, the CDR3 is TGTGCCTGGAGCATAGGGGGGGCGTCTAACTATGGCTACACCTTC.

The chain is built from TRBV6-1 and TRBJ2-1, with 7 nucleotides matching TRBD2. Germline CDR1 MNHNS, CDR2 SASEGT. The CDR3 runs to 17 residues. The trim removed 2 bases at V and 7 bases at J, leaving 14 bases unmatched. CDR3 in amino acids: CASSEPPGGGPGNEQFF. The CDR3 DNA is TGTGCCAGCAGTGAACCCCCCGGGGGAGGGCCAGGAAATGAGCAGTTCTTC.

This clone was counted a few times. Other nucleotide sequences from this sample produce the same CDR3. The chain combines TRBV18 with TRBJ1-1, with 7 bases lining up with TRBD1. The CDR3 sequence is 13 residues long. Trimming cost V 3 bases and J 6 bases; bases outside gene matches: 4. Germline V gene data show CDR1 as KGHSH and CDR2 as LQKENI. CDR3 sequence: CASSPLDRAEAFF. As DNA, the CDR3 is TGTGCCAGCTCACCTCTCGACAGGGCTGAAGCTTTCTTT.

The chain carries TRBV7-9 and TRBJ1-1; the D is unclear. Germline assignment: CDR1 SEHNR and CDR2 FQNEAQ (reference sequence). This CDR3 spans 15 amino acids. The ends were cut back, 3 bases at V and 4 bases at J, with 15 bases in the middle. The CDR3 region has the DNA TGTGCCAGCAGCTTTGGCCGAGCGGGTGGCACTGAAGCTTTCTTT. This sequence encodes CASSFGRAGGTEAFF.

J is TRBJ1-5 and V is TRBV6-6; D perhaps matches TRBD1 (5 bases). Germline V gene sequence: CDR1 MNHNY, CDR2 SVGAGI (reference sequence). This CDR3 spans 13 amino acids. V lost 9 bases and J 6 bases, leaving 15 bases between the germline ends. CDR3: CASKDKLGQPQHF. Here the CDR3 DNA reads TGTGCCAGTAAGGACAAGTTGGGTCAGCCCCAGCATTTT.

The chain combines TRBV3-1 (or the pseudogene TRBV3-2) with TRBJ1-2; no firm D call. Germline loops: CDR1 LGHDT, CDR2 YNNKEL (reference sequence). Trimming shortened V by 0 bases and J by 11 bases, and 19 bases separated the two germline ends. This CDR3 is 15 amino acids long. CDR3 DNA: TGTGCCAGCAGCCAAGATTCCCCCCGGCAGGCGGGATACACCTTC. Translated: CASSQDSPRQAGYTF.

The V and J genes are TRBV27 and TRBJ2-2; D might be TRBD1 (6 bases). The CDR3 is 15 residues long. Trimming shortened V by 5 bases and J by 4 bases, and 14 bases separated the two germline ends. Germline V CDR1 and CDR2: MNHEY, SMNVEV (reference sequence). For the CDR3, the DNA is TGTGCCAGCAGTCAGGGGAAGGTGCGCACCGGGGAGCTGTTTTTT. Translating it yields CASSQGKVRTGELFF.

V is TRBV6-5 and J is TRBJ2-1, with D possibly TRBD2 on 6 matching bases. The CDR3 is 15 residues long. The germline gives CDR1 MNHEY, CDR2 SVGAGI. V lost 2 bases and J lost 6, with 14 bases in between. The CDR3 DNA follows: TGTGCCAGCAGTTACCCGGGAGTAAGGGCCAATGAGCAGTTCTTC. This codes for CASSYPGVRANEQFF.

The chain recombines TRBV18 with TRBJ2-7; D gene uncertain. CDR1 is KGHSH, CDR2 LQKENI, per germline. V was trimmed by 1 base and J by 0 bases, leaving 13 bases between them. The CDR3 runs 16 residues. The CDR3 reads CASSPRVQANSYEQYF. CDR3 nucleotide sequence: TGTGCCAGCTCACCACGCGTTCAGGCAAACTCCTACGAGCAGTACTTC. Based on the CDR3 plus reference TRBV18 and TRBJ2-7, the full variable domain is NAGVMQNPRHLVRRRGQEARLRCSPMKGHSHVYWYRQLPEEGLKFMVYLQKENIIDESGMPKERFSAEFPKEGPSILRIQQVVRGDSAAYFCASSPRVQANSYEQYFGPGTRLTVT.

The V gene is TRBV5-6, the J gene TRBJ2-1, with D maybe TRBD2 (5 bases). Germline CDR1 and CDR2: SGHDT and YYEEEE. The length of the CDR3 is 15 residues. Trimming took 6 bases from V and 2 from J, leaving 15 bases between them. CDR3 nucleotides: TGTGCCAGCACCAGGCTAGCCCCACCCTACAATGAGCAGTTCTTC. This sequence encodes CASTRLAPPYNEQFF.

A single count supports this clone. The chain employs TRBV5-1 and TRBJ2-3; TRBD2 agrees at 10 bases. V shed 0 bases and J 14 bases; nucleotides not matched to a gene: 9. This CDR3 comprises 14 residues. In germline, CDR1 is SGHRS, CDR2 YFSETQ. CDR3 loop: CASSLGVAGGPLYF. The CDR3 nucleotides read TGCGCCAGCAGCTTGGGGGTAGCGGGGGGCCCTTTGTATTTT.

This sequence joins TRBV7-9 and TRBJ1-2; 11 nucleotides match TRBD1. CDR3 size: 15 residues. Looked up from germline, CDR1 is SEHNR and CDR2 is FQNEAQ (reference sequence). J was trimmed by 4 bases and V by 5 bases; bases with no gene match: 6. CDR3 coding DNA: TGTGCCAGCAGCCTCCGGACAGGGGGCAGCTATGGCTACACCTTC. Residues: CASSLRTGGSYGYTF.

The V and J genes are TRBV5-1 and TRBJ1-1, with a possible D match to TRBD1 (5 bases). Trimming took 7 bases from V and 5 from J, leaving 21 bases between them. The CDR3 runs 15 residues. Germline V gene data show CDR1 as SGHRS and CDR2 as YFSETQ. CDR3: CASSPGGVSATEAFF. The CDR3 DNA follows: TGCGCCAGCTCCCCGGGGGGGGTGTCGGCGACTGAAGCTTTCTTT.

The chain is built from TRBV4-1 and TRBJ2-2, with 11 bases aligning to TRBD2. There are 19 residues in the CDR3. Germline assignment: CDR1 MGHRA and CDR2 YSYEKL. The junction had 6 bases not matched to a gene; V was cut back by 0 bases and J by 0 bases. CDR3 residues: CASSQEGTSGRPNTGELFF. The DNA of the CDR3 is TGCGCCAGCAGCCAAGAGGGAACTAGCGGGAGACCGAACACCGGGGAGCTGTTTTTT.

The chain combines TRBV18 with TRBJ2-1; 12 nucleotides line up with TRBD2. J gave up 5 bases and V 5 bases, and 7 bases lay outside the gene matches. CDR1 is KGHSH and CDR2 is LQKENI in the germline V gene. CDR3 size: 16 residues. CDR3 DNA sequence: TGTGCCAGCTCAGCGGCGCTAGCGGGGGGGCACAATGAGCAGTTCTTC. Translating it yields CASSAALAGGHNEQFF.

The rearrangement joins TRBV7-3 to TRBJ2-7, with a weak D call TRBD1 (5 bases). Germline loops: CDR1 SGHTA, CDR2 FQGTGA. V was cut by 6 bases and J by 3 bases, with 12 bases left in between. The CDR3 extends over 13 amino acids. The DNA of the CDR3 is TGTGCCAGCAGTTACGACAGAAACTACGAGCAGTACTTC. It specifies CASSYDRNYEQYF.

This chain's CDR3 is CASSSSGTGNEKLFF. CDR3 DNA: TGTGCCAGCAGCTCATCCGGGACAGGGAATGAAAAACTGTTTTTT. The chain is built from TRBV6-5 and TRBJ1-4, with 9 bases aligning to TRBD1. Germline V gene lookup returns CDR1 MNHEY and CDR2 SVGAGI. The CDR3 spans 15 residues. J lost 5 bases, V lost 6 bases, and 7 bases had no gene match.

The J gene is TRBJ2-7, the V gene TRBV3-1 (or the pseudogene TRBV3-2), with TRBD1 as a possible D gene (6 bases). The CDR3 runs to 15 residues. Germline values: CDR1 LGHDT, CDR2 YNNKEL (reference sequence). The V and J ends lost 1 base and 9 bases respectively, with 19 bases between them. CDR3 loop: CASSQGTAGLSVQYF. Written as DNA, the CDR3 is TGTGCCAGCAGCCAAGGGACAGCTGGTCTTTCTGTGCAGTACTTC.

This clone was counted only a few times. This chain connects TRBV7-9 to TRBJ2-6; 12 bases are shared with TRBD1. Per the germline V gene, CDR1 is SEHNR and CDR2 is FQNEAQ (reference sequence). V trimming: 4 bases; J trimming: 2 bases; junction bases outside the gene matches: 6. The CDR3 loop spans 18 amino acids. The CDR3 loop reads CASSSRDRGRTGANVLTF. Here the CDR3 DNA reads TGTGCCAGCAGCTCCCGGGACAGGGGGCGTACTGGGGCCAACGTCCTGACTTTC.

The chain's CDR3 is CASSFQVKGRLAGYGYTF. Written as DNA, the CDR3 is TGCGCCAGCAGCTTCCAAGTCAAGGGGAGGTTGGCTGGGTATGGCTACACCTTC. The chain carries TRBV5-1 and TRBJ1-2; possible D gene TRBD1, 5 bases. Trimming cost V 2 bases and J 5 bases, with 25 bases left between them. CDR3 length: 18 residues. CDR1 is SGHRS, CDR2 YFSETQ, per germline.

This clone was observed a single time. The chain has TRBV7-2 and TRBJ1-3; the D is unclear. The CDR3 sequence is 14 residues long. V was shortened by 4 bases and J by 6 bases, with 13 bases between the two germline ends. Germline V gene lookup returns CDR1 SGHTA and CDR2 FQGNSA. The CDR3 is CASSSGRGANTIYF. The CDR3 region has the DNA TGTGCCAGCAGCTCCGGGCGGGGTGCAAACACCATATATTTT.

The chain carries TRBV5-1 and TRBJ2-3, with D possibly matching TRBD2 (6 bases). The length of the CDR3 is 12 residues. Germline CDR1 reads SGHRS; CDR2 reads YFSETQ. Trimming took 3 bases from V and 6 from J, leaving 8 bases between them. CDR3: CASSYGGDTQYF. CDR3 nucleotide sequence: TGCGCCAGCAGCTATGGGGGGGATACGCAGTATTTT.

The chain joins TRBV7-8 to TRBJ2-1; 8 nucleotides agree with TRBD1. CDR3 length equals 14 residues. Germline V gene sequence: CDR1 SGHVS, CDR2 FQNEAQ. Trimming cost V 1 base and J 9 bases; bases outside gene matches: 5. CDR3 protein: CASSLEGQAREQFF. Here the CDR3 DNA reads TGTGCCAGCAGCTTAGAGGGACAGGCGCGTGAGCAGTTCTTC. The complete variable domain, with remaining parts taken from reference TRBV7-8 and TRBJ2-1, reads GAGVSQSPRYKVAKRGQDVALRCDPISGHVSLFWYQQALGQGPEFLTYFQNEAQLDKSGLPSDRFFAERPEGSVSTLKIQRTQQEDSAVYLCASSLEGQAREQFFGPGTRLTVL.

V usage is TRBV4-2 and J usage is TRBJ2-1; TRBD2 matches at 7 bases. Germline CDR1 is LGHNA and CDR2 is YNFKEQ. V was pared by 4 bases and J by 4 bases, with 16 bases of the junction left unmatched. The CDR3 length is 18 residues. The CDR3 spells CASSLPGVGRERYNEQFF. The CDR3 DNA is TGTGCCAGCAGCCTCCCCGGGGTGGGGCGGGAGAGATACAATGAGCAGTTCTTC.

The chain uses TRBV3-1 (or the pseudogene TRBV3-2) and TRBJ1-2; D unclear. CDR3 length: 16 amino acids. Trimming pared 3 bases from V and 0 bases from J, leaving 14 bases between. CDR1 LGHDT and CDR2 YNNKEL come from the germline V gene (reference sequence). In DNA form, the CDR3 reads TGTGCCAGCAGCCACAGGCCGCTATCAGCTAACTATGGCTACACCTTC. The encoded protein is CASSHRPLSANYGYTF.

The rearrangement joins TRBV7-9 to TRBJ2-5; 7 bases line up with TRBD2. The CDR3 spans 14 residues. Germline V lookup: CDR1 SEHNR, CDR2 FQNEAQ (reference sequence). Trimming at V came to 5 bases and at J to 4 bases, leaving 7 bases not matched to a gene. The CDR3 nucleotides read TGTGCCAGCAGCGCTACTAGCGTTAGAGAGACCCAGTACTTC. This encodes CASSATSVRETQYF.

The chain recombines TRBV11-3 with TRBJ2-3; 8 bases agree with TRBD2. V dropped 5 bases and J dropped 0; count of bases not matched to a gene: 7. Germline V gene lookup returns CDR1 SGHNT and CDR2 YENEEA. The CDR3 extends over 16 amino acids. The CDR3 spells CASSRGGLTSTDTQYF. The CDR3 nucleotides are TGTGCCAGCAGCCGGGGGGGTCTGACTAGCACAGATACGCAGTATTTT. Together with reference TRBV11-3 and TRBJ2-3, the CDR3 gives the full variable domain: EAGVVQSPRYKIIEKKQPVAFWCNPISGHNTLYWYLQNLGQGPELLIRYENEEAVDDSQLPKDRFSAERLKGVDSTLKIQPAELGDSAVYLCASSRGGLTSTDTQYFGPGTRLTVL.

The chain is built from TRBV10-1 and TRBJ1-5; no firm D call. The CDR3 has 15 amino acids. The V and J ends lost 0 bases and 3 bases respectively, with 9 bases between them. Germline CDR1 is WNHNN and CDR2 is SYGVQD (reference sequence). The DNA for the CDR3 is TGCGCCAGCAGTGAGTCGCGGCAGCCCAATCAGCCCCAGCATTTT. Its protein product is CASSESRQPNQPQHF.

DNA of the CDR3: TGTGCCAGCAGCGATTCTGCGGGCCTGGGCACTGAAGCTTTCTTT. It is translated as CASSDSAGLGTEAFF. The rearrangement joins TRBV7-3 to TRBJ1-1; D unresolved. This CDR3 spans 15 amino acids. The V end lost 5 bases, the J end lost 4 bases, and 17 bases lay between the germline ends. Germline V gene sequence: CDR1 SGHTA, CDR2 FQGTGA.